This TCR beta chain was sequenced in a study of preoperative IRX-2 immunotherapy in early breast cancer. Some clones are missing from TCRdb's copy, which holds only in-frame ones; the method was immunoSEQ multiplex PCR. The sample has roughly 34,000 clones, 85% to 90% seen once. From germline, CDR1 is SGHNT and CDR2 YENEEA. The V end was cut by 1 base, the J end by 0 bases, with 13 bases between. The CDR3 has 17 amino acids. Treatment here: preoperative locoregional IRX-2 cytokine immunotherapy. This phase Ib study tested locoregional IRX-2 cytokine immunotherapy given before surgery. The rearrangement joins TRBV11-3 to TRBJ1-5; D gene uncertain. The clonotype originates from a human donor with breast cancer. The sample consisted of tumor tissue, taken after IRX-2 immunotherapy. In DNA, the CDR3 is TGTGCCAGCAGCTTAGTGCCGGGAAGATATAGCAATCAGCCCCAGCATTTT. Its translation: CASSLVPGRYSNQPQHF.